This entry lists 19 T cell receptor beta chains sequenced from one sample in a study of a mutant IDH1 vaccine in newly diagnosed glioma. Time point of the sample: baseline, week 1 (first vaccination visit). Documented treatment: pre-vaccination baseline after standard-of-care therapy. Profiled with immunoSEQ multiplex PCR; TCRdb holds only in-frame clones, not every one. The repertoire holds about 88,000 clones, roughly 80% seen once, with around 5.2% in the top ten. Sample: PBMCs, taken from a glioma patient treated with radiotherapy, temozolomide or both. All receptors come from a man in his forties with glioma. Some clones in this sample may be carry-over from other donors' samples.

The chain recombines TRBV23-1 with TRBJ1-2; 8 bases agree with TRBD1. TRBV23-1 is an open reading frame whose function is uncertain. V gave up 4 bases and J gave up 2 bases; unmatched junction bases: 3. This CDR3 is built from 14 residues. The CDR3 here is CASSLRTGNYGYTF. In DNA form, the CDR3 reads TGCGCCAGCAGTCTCAGGACAGGGAACTATGGCTACACCTTC.

This clone has only a few counts. The V gene is TRBV2, the J gene TRBJ1-5, with 9 bases that match TRBD1. The J segment lost 7 bases and the V segment lost 5 bases, leaving 6 bases of the junction unmatched. Germline values: CDR1 SNHLY, CDR2 FYNNEI. The CDR3 has 14 amino acids. CDR3 residues: CASSPGQGIQPQHF. As DNA, the CDR3 is TGTGCCAGCAGTCCCGGACAGGGGATCCAGCCCCAGCATTTT. Supplemented by reference TRBV2 and TRBJ1-5, the full variable domain reads EPEVTQTPSHQVTQMGQEVILRCVPISNHLYFYWYRQILGQKVEFLVSFYNNEISEKSEIFDDQFSVERPDGSNFTLKIRSTKLEDSAMYFCASSPGQGIQPQHFGDGTRLSIL.

This chain links TRBV19 with TRBJ1-5, with a weak D call TRBD1 (5 bases). The CDR3 covers 13 residues. V was pared by 3 bases and J by 5 bases, with 8 bases between. In germline, CDR1 is LNHDA, CDR2 SQIVND (reference sequence). The CDR3 protein is CASSMTADQPQHF. CDR3 nucleotide sequence: TGTGCCAGTAGTATGACAGCGGATCAGCCCCAGCATTTT.

The rearrangement joins TRBV5-6 to TRBJ1-2; D is ambiguous. Looked up from germline, CDR1 is SGHDT and CDR2 is YYEEEE. This CDR3 spans 14 amino acids. V was cut by 4 bases and J by 5 bases, with 15 bases left in between. The CDR3 protein is CASSPGRGRYGYTF. In nucleotides, the CDR3 is TGTGCCAGCAGCCCCGGTCGCGGGCGTTATGGCTACACCTTC.

The rearrangement uses TRBV5-1 and TRBJ2-3, with 7 positions matching TRBD2. Per germline, CDR1 SGHRS and CDR2 YFSETQ. Trimming at V came to 3 bases and at J to 4 bases, leaving 11 bases not matched to a gene. This CDR3 has 16 amino acids. This CDR3 reads CASSSLWDAGADTQYF. As DNA, the CDR3 is TGCGCCAGCAGCTCCCTCTGGGATGCGGGAGCAGATACGCAGTATTTT.

The chain combines TRBV25-1 with TRBJ1-2; a weak D match, TRBD1 (5 bases). This CDR3 spans 13 amino acids. V gave up 3 bases and J gave up 4 bases, with 9 bases separating them. From germline, CDR1 is MGHDK and CDR2 SYGVNS. CDR3 coding DNA: TGTGCCAGCAGTGAGACGACAGTCTATGGCTACACCTTC. Translating gives CASSETTVYGYTF.

The chain recombines TRBV19 with TRBJ1-2; weak D call: TRBD1 (5 bases). V gave up 4 bases and J gave up 8 bases, with 11 bases separating them. The CDR3 consists of 12 residues. Per germline, CDR1 LNHDA and CDR2 SQIVND (reference sequence). For the CDR3, the DNA is TGTGCCAGTAGTACCTCGGACAAGGGCTACACCTTC. Translating gives CASSTSDKGYTF. Full variable domain (outside the CDR3, taken from reference TRBV19 and TRBJ1-2): DGGITQSPKYLFRKEGQNVTLSCEQNLNHDAMYWYRQDPGQGLRLIYYSQIVNDFQKGDIAEGYSVSREKKESFPLTVTSAQKNPTAFYLCASSTSDKGYTFGSGTRLTVV.

The J gene is TRBJ2-1, the V gene TRBV5-4, with D maybe TRBD2 (5 bases). Trimming removed 6 bases from V and 9 bases from J, with 13 bases in between. Germline-derived CDR1 and CDR2 are SGHNT and YYREEE (reference sequence). The CDR3 has 12 residues. The chain's CDR3 is CASTPTRGEQFF. CDR3 nucleotide sequence: TGTGCCAGCACCCCCACTCGGGGTGAGCAGTTCTTC.

The gene calls are TRBV9 and TRBJ1-1; D is possibly TRBD1 (6 bases). Trimming removed 7 bases at V and 4 bases at J, with 14 bases between. The CDR3 is 13 amino acids. Looked up from germline, CDR1 is SGDLS and CDR2 is YYNGEE. CDR3 loop: CASSLGGGTEAFF. In DNA, the CDR3 is TGTGCCAGCTCCCTCGGAGGGGGCACTGAAGCTTTCTTT.

This chain links TRBV7-9 with TRBJ2-2; no firm D call. Germline loops: CDR1 SEHNR, CDR2 FQNEAQ (reference sequence). Trimming pared 4 bases from V and 5 bases from J, leaving 5 bases between. CDR3 length equals 12 residues. The CDR3: CASSSDTGELFF. CDR3 nucleotide sequence: TGTGCCAGCAGCTCGGATACCGGGGAGCTGTTTTTT.

The V and J genes are TRBV20-1 and TRBJ2-5, with unresolved D. The CDR3 extends over 11 amino acids. Germline assignment: CDR1 DFQATT and CDR2 SNEGSKA (reference sequence). V lost 4 bases and J 3 bases, leaving 6 bases between the germline ends. In nucleotides, the CDR3 is TGCAGTGCTAAGTGGGAAGAGACCCAGTACTTC. This codes for CSAKWEETQYF.

Points on this clone: This sample includes further DNA sequences coding for the same CDR3. The CDR3 coding sequence is TGCGCCAGCAGCTTGGTTACGGGCTACGAGCAGTACTTC. It codes for CASSLVTGYEQYF. J is TRBJ2-7 and V is TRBV5-1; D not resolved. V dropped 0 bases and J dropped 3 bases, with 7 bases sitting between them. The CDR3 spans 13 residues. CDR1 is SGHRS and CDR2 is YFSETQ in the germline V gene.

V and J are TRBV6-5 and TRBJ1-1; D not resolved. V lost 3 bases and J lost 4, with 12 bases in between. The CDR3 spans 14 residues. Looked up from germline, CDR1 is MNHEY and CDR2 is SVGAGI. DNA for the CDR3: TGTGCCAGCAGTTATGGCCCGAGGGTCACTGAAGCTTTCTTT. It specifies CASSYGPRVTEAFF.

The chain has TRBV9 and TRBJ2-7; 10 bases fit TRBD2. Per the germline V gene, CDR1 is SGDLS and CDR2 is YYNGEE. The CDR3 has 15 amino acids. The V and J ends lost 3 bases and 5 bases, in that order; junction bases with no gene match: 8. The CDR3: CASSASGGHGNEQYF. The CDR3 coding sequence is TGTGCCAGCAGCGCTAGCGGGGGTCACGGGAACGAGCAGTACTTC.

This chain links TRBV7-9 with TRBJ2-4, with a weak D call TRBD1 (6 bases). The CDR3 covers 15 residues. The germline V gene has CDR1 SEHNR and CDR2 FQNEAQ (reference sequence). V was trimmed by 4 bases and J by 5 bases, leaving 15 bases between them. The CDR3, as DNA: TGTGCCAGCAGCTCGCCACAGGGAAAGCAAAACATTCAGTACTTC. Its protein product is CASSSPQGKQNIQYF.

The chain couples TRBV13 to TRBJ2-7; no clear D. V lost 5 bases to trimming and J lost 0 bases, with 8 bases between them. This CDR3 has 13 amino acids. CDR1 and CDR2 (germline): PRHDT, FYEKMQ (reference sequence). The CDR3 region has the DNA TGTGCCAGCAGCCCTCCTTCCTCCTACGAGCAGTACTTC. It is translated as CASSPPSSYEQYF.

The gene calls are TRBV2 and TRBJ1-1; 9 nucleotides align to TRBD1. J lost 4 bases, V lost 7 bases, and 4 bases had no gene match. The CDR3 covers 13 residues. Germline loops: CDR1 SNHLY, CDR2 FYNNEI. The CDR3 bases are TGTGCCAGCACTATGACAGGGGGCACTGAAGCTTTCTTT. Amino acids: CASTMTGGTEAFF.

This chain joins TRBV5-1 and TRBJ2-7, with D hard to call. Germline V CDR1 and CDR2: SGHRS, YFSETQ. Trimming pared 0 bases from V and 9 bases from J, leaving 10 bases between. The CDR3 has 12 residues. CDR3 in DNA: TGCGCCAGCAGCTTGGATGGGATAGGGCAGTACTTC. Amino acids: CASSLDGIGQYF.

The chain recombines TRBV19 with TRBJ1-3; D is ambiguous. CDR3 size: 16 residues. The V end lost 5 bases, the J end lost 2 bases, and 16 bases lay between the germline ends. Germline V gene sequence: CDR1 LNHDA, CDR2 SQIVND (reference sequence). CDR3 in DNA: TGTGCCAGTAGTCGTAGGACTCCGAGGGCTGGAAACACCATATATTTT. This gives the protein CASSRRTPRAGNTIYF. The whole variable domain, remainder taken from reference TRBV19 and TRBJ1-3, is DGGITQSPKYLFRKEGQNVTLSCEQNLNHDAMYWYRQDPGQGLRLIYYSQIVNDFQKGDIAEGYSVSREKKESFPLTVTSAQKNPTAFYLCASSRRTPRAGNTIYFGEGSWLTVV.